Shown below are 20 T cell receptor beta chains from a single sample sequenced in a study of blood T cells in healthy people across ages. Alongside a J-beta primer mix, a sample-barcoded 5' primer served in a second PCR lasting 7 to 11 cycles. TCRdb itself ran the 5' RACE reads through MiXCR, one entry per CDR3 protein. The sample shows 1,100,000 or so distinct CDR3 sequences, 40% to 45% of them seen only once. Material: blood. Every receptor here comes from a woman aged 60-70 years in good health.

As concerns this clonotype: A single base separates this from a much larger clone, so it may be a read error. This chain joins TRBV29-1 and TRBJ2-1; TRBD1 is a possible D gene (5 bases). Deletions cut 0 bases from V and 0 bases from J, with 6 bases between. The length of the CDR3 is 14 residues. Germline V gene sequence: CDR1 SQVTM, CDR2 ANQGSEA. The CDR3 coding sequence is TGCAGCGTTGAAGAGGGGCGCTCCTACAATGAGCAGTTCTTC. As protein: CSVEEGRSYNEQFF.

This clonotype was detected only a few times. The CDR3 sequence is CALSRASGGPSYNEQFF. In nucleotides, the CDR3 is TGTGCCTTAAGCCGGGCTAGCGGAGGCCCCTCCTACAATGAGCAGTTCTTC. This chain links TRBV6-1 with TRBJ2-1; 7 bases match TRBD2. Germline-derived CDR1 and CDR2 are MNHNS and SASEGT. V trimming: 11 bases; J trimming: 0 bases; junction bases outside the gene matches: 16. The CDR3 sequence is 17 residues long.

In DNA form, the CDR3 reads TGTGCCAGCAGTTTAACCGTCCGGGGGGAGACCCAGTACTTC. It translates to CASSLTVRGETQYF. V gene TRBV27 combines with J gene TRBJ2-5; a possible D gene is TRBD2 (6 bases). CDR1 is MNHEY and CDR2 is SMNVEV in the germline V gene (reference sequence). There are 14 residues in the CDR3. V lost 2 bases and J lost 5, with 12 bases in between.

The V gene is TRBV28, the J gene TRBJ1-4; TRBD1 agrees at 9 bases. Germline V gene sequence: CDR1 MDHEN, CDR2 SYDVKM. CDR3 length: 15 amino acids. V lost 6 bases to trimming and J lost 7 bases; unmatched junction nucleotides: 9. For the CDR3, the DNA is TGTGCCAGCAGCCCTGGCGGACAGGGGATTGAAAAACTGTTTTTT. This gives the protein CASSPGGQGIEKLFF.

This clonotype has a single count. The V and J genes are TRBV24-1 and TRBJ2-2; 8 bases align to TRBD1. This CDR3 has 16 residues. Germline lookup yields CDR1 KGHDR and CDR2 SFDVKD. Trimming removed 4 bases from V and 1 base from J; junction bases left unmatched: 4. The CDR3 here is CATSDPGTGNTGELFF. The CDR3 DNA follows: TGTGCCACCAGTGACCCCGGGACAGGGAACACCGGGGAGCTGTTTTTT.

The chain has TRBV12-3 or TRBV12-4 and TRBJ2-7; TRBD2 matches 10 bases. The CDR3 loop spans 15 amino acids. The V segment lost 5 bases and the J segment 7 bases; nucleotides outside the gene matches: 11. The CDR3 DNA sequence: TGTGCCAGCAGTGAACTAGCGGGATTTAGGAATGAGCAGTACTTC. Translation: CASSELAGFRNEQYF.

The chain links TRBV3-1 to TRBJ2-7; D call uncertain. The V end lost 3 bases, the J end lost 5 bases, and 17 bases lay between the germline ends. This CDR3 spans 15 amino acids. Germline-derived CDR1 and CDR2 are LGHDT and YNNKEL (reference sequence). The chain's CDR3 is CASSQSHRVRDEQYF. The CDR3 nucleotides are TGTGCCAGCAGCCAGAGTCATAGAGTCCGCGACGAGCAGTACTTC.

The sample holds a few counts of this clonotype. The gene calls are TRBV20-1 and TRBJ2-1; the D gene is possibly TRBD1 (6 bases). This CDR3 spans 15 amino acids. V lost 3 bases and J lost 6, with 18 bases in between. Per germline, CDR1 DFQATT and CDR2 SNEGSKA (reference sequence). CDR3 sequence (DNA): TGCAGTGCTAGTGTGGTACAGGGCGTATTCAATGAGCAGTTCTTC. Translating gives CSASVVQGVFNEQFF.

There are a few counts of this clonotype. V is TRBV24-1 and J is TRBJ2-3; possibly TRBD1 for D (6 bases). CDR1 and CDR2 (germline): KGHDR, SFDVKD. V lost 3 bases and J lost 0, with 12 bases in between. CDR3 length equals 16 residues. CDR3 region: CATSDLDSTSTDTQYF. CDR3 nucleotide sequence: TGTGCCACCAGTGATCTGGACAGTACTAGCACAGATACGCAGTATTTT.

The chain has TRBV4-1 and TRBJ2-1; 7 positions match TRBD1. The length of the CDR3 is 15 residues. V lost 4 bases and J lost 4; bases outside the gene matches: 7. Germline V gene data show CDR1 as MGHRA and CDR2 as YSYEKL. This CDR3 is CASSPTGTVYNEQFF. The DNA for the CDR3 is TGCGCCAGCAGCCCCACCGGGACAGTATACAATGAGCAGTTCTTC.

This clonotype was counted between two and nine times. CDR3 nucleotide sequence: TGTGCCAGCAGCCTCGGGTCTTACTCCTACAATGAGCAGTTCTTC. Translated: CASSLGSYSYNEQFF. The V call is TRBV7-9, the J call TRBJ2-1; D uncertain. There are 15 residues in the CDR3. Trimming removed 5 bases from V and 0 bases from J, with 11 bases in between. Germline lookup yields CDR1 SEHNR and CDR2 FQNEAQ (reference sequence). Full variable domain (rest looked up from reference TRBV7-9 and TRBJ2-1): DTGVSQNPRHKITKRGQNVTFRCDPISEHNRLYWYRQTLGQGPEFLTYFQNEAQLEKSRLLSDRFSAERPKGSFSTLEIQRTEQGDSAMYLCASSLGSYSYNEQFFGPGTRLTVL.

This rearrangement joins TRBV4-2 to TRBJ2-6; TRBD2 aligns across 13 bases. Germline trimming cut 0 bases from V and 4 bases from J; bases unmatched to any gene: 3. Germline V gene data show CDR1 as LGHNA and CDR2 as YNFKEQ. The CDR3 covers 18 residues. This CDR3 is CASSQDGLAGVGANVLTF. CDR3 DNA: TGTGCCAGCAGCCAAGATGGACTAGCGGGAGTCGGGGCCAACGTCCTGACTTTC.

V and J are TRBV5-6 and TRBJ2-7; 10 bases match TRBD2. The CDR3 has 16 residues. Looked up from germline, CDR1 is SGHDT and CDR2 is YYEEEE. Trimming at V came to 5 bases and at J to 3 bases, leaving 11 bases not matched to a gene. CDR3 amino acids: CASSSISGRSLYEQYF. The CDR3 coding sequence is TGTGCCAGCAGTTCAATTAGCGGGAGGTCCCTCTACGAGCAGTACTTC.

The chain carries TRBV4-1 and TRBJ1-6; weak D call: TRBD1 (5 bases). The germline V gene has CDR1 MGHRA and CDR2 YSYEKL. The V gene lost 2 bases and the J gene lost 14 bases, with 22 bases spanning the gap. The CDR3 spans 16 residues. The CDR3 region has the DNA TGCGCCAGCAGCCAAAGTAACAGCCGTCGAGGGGACTCCCTCCACTTT. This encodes CASSQSNSRRGDSLHF.

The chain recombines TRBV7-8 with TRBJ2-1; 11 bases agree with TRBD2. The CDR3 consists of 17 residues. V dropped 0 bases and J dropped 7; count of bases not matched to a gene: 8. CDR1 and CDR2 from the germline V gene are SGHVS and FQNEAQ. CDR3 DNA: TGTGCCAGCAGCTTAGCAGTAGCGGGAGGGCTTGAAAATGAGCAGTTCTTC. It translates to CASSLAVAGGLENEQFF.

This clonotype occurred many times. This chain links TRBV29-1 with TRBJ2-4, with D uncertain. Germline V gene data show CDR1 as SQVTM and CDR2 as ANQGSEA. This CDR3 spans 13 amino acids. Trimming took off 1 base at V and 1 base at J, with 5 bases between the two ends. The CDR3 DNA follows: TGCAGCGTTGAAGGTGAGGCCAAAAACATTCAGTACTTC. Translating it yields CSVEGEAKNIQYF.

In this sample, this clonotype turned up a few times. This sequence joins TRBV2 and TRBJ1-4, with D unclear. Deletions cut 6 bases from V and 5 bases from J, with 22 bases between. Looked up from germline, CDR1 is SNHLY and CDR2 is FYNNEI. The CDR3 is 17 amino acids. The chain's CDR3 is CASRGSTGLGGNEKLFF. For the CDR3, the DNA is TGTGCCAGCAGAGGATCGACCGGGTTGGGCGGAAATGAAAAACTGTTTTTT.

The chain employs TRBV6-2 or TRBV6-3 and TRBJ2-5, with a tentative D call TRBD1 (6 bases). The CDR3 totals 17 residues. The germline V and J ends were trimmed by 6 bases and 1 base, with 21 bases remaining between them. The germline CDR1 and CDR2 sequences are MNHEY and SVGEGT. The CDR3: CASSKGATQGSQETQYF. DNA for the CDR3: TGTGCCAGCAGCAAAGGAGCGACCCAGGGGTCCCAAGAGACCCAGTACTTC.

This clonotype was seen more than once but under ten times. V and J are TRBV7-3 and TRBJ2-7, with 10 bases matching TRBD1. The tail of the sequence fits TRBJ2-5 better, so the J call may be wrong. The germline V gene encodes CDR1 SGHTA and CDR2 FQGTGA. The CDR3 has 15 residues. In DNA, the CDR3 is TGTGCCAGCAGCCCCCGGACAGGGGGAAGGGAGACCCAGTACTTC. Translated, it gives CASSPRTGGRETQYF.

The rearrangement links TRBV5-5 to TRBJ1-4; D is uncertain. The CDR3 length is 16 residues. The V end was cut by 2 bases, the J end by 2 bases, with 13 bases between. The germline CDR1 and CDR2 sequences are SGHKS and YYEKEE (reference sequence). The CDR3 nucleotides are TGTGCCAGCAGCTTCAGTGGGTTTGGGACTAATGAAAAACTGTTTTTT. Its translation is CASSFSGFGTNEKLFF.